Described below is a single T cell receptor (beta chain) sequence and its context. This record comes from a study of blood T cell repertoires in COVID-19. Background on the study: Samples of COVID-19 (acute and convalescent) were obtained from the United States, Italy and Spain. The analysed material was cDNA or gDNA that came from T cells, B-cell-depleted T cells, or PBMCs.

V was pared by 8 bases and J by 4 bases, with 8 bases between. CDR1 and CDR2 from the germline V gene are LNHNV and YYDKDF (reference sequence). This CDR3 comprises 12 residues. Authors' analysis steps: It was from reference gene primer amplification that nucleated cell counts were estimated. Profiling relied on immunoSEQ multiplex PCR, and the TCRdb table lists in-frame clones only, not all of them. V and J calls and clone size are those listed in that table; D and trimming were worked out from the DNA. This sample has some 130,000 clones; around 77% occur once, and the top ten carry 9.5% to 14%. The specimen was peripheral blood. This clonotype originated in a human donor in a cohort sampled during active COVID-19. The chain recombines TRBV15 with TRBJ1-4; D may be TRBD1 (6 bases). The CDR3 nucleotides are TGTGCCACCGGACAGCTTAATGAAAAACTGTTTTTT. Translation gives CATGQLNEKLFF.